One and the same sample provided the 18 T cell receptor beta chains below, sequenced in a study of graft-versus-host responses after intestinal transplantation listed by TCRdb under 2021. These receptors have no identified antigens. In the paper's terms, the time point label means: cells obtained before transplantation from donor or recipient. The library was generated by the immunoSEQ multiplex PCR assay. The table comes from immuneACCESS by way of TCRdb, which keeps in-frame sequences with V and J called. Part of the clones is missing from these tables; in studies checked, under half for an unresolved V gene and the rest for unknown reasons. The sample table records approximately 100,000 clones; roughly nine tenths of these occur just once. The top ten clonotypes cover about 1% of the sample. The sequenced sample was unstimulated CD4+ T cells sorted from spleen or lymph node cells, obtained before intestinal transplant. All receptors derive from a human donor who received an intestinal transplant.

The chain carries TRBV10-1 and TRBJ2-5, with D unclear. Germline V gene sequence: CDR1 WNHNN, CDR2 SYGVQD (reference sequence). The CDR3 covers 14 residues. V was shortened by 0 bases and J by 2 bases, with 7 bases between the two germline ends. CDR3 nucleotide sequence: TGCGCCAGCAGTGAGTCAGGAGCACAAGAGACCCAGTACTTC. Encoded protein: CASSESGAQETQYF.

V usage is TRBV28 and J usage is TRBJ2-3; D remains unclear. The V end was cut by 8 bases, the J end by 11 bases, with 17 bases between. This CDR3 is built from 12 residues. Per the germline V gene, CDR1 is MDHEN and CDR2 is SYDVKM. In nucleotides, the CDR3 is TGTGCCAGCCAAGACTCCACCAACTTGCAGTATTTT. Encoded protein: CASQDSTNLQYF.

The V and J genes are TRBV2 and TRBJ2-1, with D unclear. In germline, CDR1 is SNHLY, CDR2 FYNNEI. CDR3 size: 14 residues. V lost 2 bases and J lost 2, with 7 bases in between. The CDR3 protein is CASSERRTYNEQFF. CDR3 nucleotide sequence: TGTGCCAGCAGTGAAAGAAGAACCTACAATGAGCAGTTCTTC.

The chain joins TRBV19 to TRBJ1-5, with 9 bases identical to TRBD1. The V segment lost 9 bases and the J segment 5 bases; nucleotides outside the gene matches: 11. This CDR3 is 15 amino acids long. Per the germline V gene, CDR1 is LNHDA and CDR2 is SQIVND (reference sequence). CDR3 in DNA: TGTGCCAGCGGTCCGTCGACAGGGGGGCATCAGCCCCAGCATTTT. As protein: CASGPSTGGHQPQHF. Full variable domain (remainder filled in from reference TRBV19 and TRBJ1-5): DGGITQSPKYLFRKEGQNVTLSCEQNLNHDAMYWYRQDPGQGLRLIYYSQIVNDFQKGDIAEGYSVSREKKESFPLTVTSAQKNPTAFYLCASGPSTGGHQPQHFGDGTRLSIL.

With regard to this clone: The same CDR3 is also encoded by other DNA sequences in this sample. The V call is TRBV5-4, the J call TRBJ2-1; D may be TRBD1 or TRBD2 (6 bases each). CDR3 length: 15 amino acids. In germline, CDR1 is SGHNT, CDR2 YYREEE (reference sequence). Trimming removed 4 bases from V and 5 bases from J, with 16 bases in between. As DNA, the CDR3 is TGTGCCAGCAGCCCGCAACTCGGGGGCCACAATGAGCAGTTCTTC. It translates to CASSPQLGGHNEQFF.

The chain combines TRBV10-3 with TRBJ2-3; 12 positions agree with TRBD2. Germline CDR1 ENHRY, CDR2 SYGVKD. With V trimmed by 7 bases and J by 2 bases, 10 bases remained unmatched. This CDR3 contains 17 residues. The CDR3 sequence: CAITDRTSGELTDTQYF. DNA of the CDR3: TGTGCCATCACCGACCGGACTAGCGGGGAACTCACAGATACGCAGTATTTT.

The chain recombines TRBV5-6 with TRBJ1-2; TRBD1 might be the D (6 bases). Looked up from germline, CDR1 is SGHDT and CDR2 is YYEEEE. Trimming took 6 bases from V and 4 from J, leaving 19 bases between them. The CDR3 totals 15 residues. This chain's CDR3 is CASTPGGRITYGYTF. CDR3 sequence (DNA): TGTGCCAGCACCCCGGGGGGCAGGATTACCTATGGCTACACCTTC.

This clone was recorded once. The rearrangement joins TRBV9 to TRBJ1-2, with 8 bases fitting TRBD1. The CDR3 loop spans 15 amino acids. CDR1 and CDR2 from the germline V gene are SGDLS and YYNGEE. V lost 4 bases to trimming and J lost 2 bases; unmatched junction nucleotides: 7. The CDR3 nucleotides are TGTGCCAGCAGCACCCGGACAGGGTCGAACTATGGCTACACCTTC. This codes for CASSTRTGSNYGYTF.

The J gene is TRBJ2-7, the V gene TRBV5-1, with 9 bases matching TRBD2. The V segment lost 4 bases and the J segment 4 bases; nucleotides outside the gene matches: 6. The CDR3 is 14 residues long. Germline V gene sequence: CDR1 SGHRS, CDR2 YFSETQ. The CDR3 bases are TGCGCCAGCAGCCCGTCTAGCGGGGATTACGAGCAGTACTTC. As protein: CASSPSSGDYEQYF.

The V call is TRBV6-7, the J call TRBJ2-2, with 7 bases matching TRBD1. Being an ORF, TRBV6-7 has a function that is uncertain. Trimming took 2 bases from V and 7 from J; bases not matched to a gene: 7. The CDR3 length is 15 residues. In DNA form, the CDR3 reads TGTGCCAGCAGTTACGGGAGACAGGGAAACGGGGAGCTGTTTTTT. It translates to CASSYGRQGNGELFF.

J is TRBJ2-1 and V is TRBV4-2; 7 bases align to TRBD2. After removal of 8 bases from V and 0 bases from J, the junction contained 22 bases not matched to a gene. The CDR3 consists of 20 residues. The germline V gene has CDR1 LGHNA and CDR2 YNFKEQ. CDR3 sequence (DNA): TGTGCCAGCGGCACTTTACTAGCGAGACGCAAACCCGACTCCTACAATGAGCAGTTCTTC. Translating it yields CASGTLLARRKPDSYNEQFF.

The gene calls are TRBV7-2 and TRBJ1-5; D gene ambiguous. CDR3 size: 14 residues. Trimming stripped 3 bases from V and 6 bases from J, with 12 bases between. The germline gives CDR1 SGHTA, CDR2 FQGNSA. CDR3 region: CASSFMELGQPQHF. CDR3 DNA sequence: TGTGCCAGCAGCTTCATGGAGCTGGGTCAGCCCCAGCATTTT.

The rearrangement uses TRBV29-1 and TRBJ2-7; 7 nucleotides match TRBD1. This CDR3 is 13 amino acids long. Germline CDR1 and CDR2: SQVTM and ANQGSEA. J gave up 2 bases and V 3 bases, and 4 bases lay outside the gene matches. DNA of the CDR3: TGCAGCGTTGACTCGGGACAGACCTACGAGCAGTACTTC. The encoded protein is CSVDSGQTYEQYF.

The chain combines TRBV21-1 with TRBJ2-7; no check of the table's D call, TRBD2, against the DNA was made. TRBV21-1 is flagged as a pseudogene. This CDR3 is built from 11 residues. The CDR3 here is CASSSLYEQYF. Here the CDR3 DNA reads TGTGCCAGCTCGTCACTCTACGAGCAGTACTTC.

This CDR3 reads CASSSGQGPTEAFF. The CDR3 DNA sequence: TGCGCCAGCAGCTCGGGACAGGGGCCCACTGAAGCTTTCTTT. The chain uses TRBV5-1 and TRBJ1-1, with 10 bases matching TRBD1. CDR1 and CDR2 from the germline V gene are SGHRS and YFSETQ. V was pared by 3 bases and J by 4 bases, with 3 bases of the junction left unmatched. The CDR3 totals 14 residues. The variable domain in full, with the rest retrieved from reference TRBV5-1 and TRBJ1-1, is KAGVTQTPRYLIKTRGQQVTLSCSPISGHRSVSWYQQTPGQGLQFLFEYFSETQRNKGNFPGRFSGRQFSNSRSEMNVSTLELGDSALYLCASSSGQGPTEAFFGQGTRLTVV.

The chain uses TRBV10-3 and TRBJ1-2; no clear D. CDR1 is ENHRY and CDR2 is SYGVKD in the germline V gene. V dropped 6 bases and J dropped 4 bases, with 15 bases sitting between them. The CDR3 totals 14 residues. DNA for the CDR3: TGTGCCATCAGGGGCGGGGAGGTGGGCTATGGCTACACCTTC. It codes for CAIRGGEVGYGYTF.

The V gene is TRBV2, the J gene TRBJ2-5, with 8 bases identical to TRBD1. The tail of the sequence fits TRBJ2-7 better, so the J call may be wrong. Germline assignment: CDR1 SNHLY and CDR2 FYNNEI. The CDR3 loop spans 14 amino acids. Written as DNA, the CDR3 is TGTGCCAGCAACTCCGGGACAGGACTTTACGAGCAGTACTTC. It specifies CASNSGTGLYEQYF.

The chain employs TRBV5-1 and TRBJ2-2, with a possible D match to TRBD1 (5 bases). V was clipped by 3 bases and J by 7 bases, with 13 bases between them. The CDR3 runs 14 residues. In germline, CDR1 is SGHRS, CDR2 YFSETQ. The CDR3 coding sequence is TGCGCCAGCAGCTACGGACACAGGAGCGGGGAGCTGTTTTTT. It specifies CASSYGHRSGELFF.